The 14 T cell receptor beta chains below were found in one sample sequenced in a study of OX40 agonist ivuxolimab in advanced cancers. TCRdb's copy holds only in-frame clones and misses some; the assay was immunoSEQ multiplex PCR. The table lists more than 80,000 clones, roughly nine tenths of them singletons. Sequenced material: CD4+ or CD8+ T cells sorted from blood, taken in a trial of the OX40 agonist ivuxolimab. Source of these receptors: an adult with an advanced solid tumor such as melanoma, head and neck, liver or kidney cancer.

The V and J genes are TRBV14 and TRBJ1-1, with D perhaps TRBD1 (5 bases). Germline V gene sequence: CDR1 SGHDN, CDR2 FVKESK. The CDR3 loop spans 12 amino acids. V gave up 6 bases and J gave up 10 bases, with 15 bases separating them. The CDR3: CASSLGERGAFF. As DNA, the CDR3 is TGTGCCAGCAGTCTGGGGGAGAGAGGAGCTTTCTTT.

The chain carries TRBV5-1 and TRBJ2-2; no clear D gene. Germline V gene sequence: CDR1 SGHRS, CDR2 YFSETQ. The CDR3 extends over 14 amino acids. With 2 bases removed from V and 4 bases from J, the gap between germline ends came to 9 bases. In DNA, the CDR3 is TGCGCCAGCAGCTTTCATGAGCTCACCGGGGAGCTGTTTTTT. This translates into CASSFHELTGELFF.

The chain is built from TRBV11-2 and TRBJ1-1; D unclear. CDR1 is SGHAT, CDR2 FQNNGV, per germline. Trimming removed 0 bases from V and 1 base from J, with 3 bases in between. This CDR3 is built from 13 residues. The CDR3 loop reads CASSLDRNTEAFF. The CDR3 nucleotides are TGTGCCAGCAGCTTAGATAGGAACACTGAAGCTTTCTTT.

This clone was observed a handful of times. The chain uses TRBV7-8 and TRBJ2-2; TRBD1 matches 7 bases. CDR1 and CDR2 (germline): SGHVS, FQNEAQ. V was clipped by 7 bases and J by 2 bases; unmatched bases: 7. This CDR3 spans 15 amino acids. The CDR3 DNA sequence: TGTGCCAGCAAGACAGGGACAGCAAACACCGGGGAGCTGTTTTTT. It encodes CASKTGTANTGELFF.

The rearrangement uses TRBV7-9 and TRBJ1-4; TRBD1 might be the D (5 bases). The CDR3 length is 15 residues. V was pared by 6 bases and J by 5 bases, with 16 bases between. The germline CDR1 and CDR2 sequences are SEHNR and FQNEAQ (reference sequence). The CDR3 loop reads CASRHATAVNEKLFF. The CDR3 DNA is TGTGCCAGCAGACATGCGACAGCGGTAAATGAAAAACTGTTTTTT.

The chain uses TRBV4-2 and TRBJ1-1; 8 positions agree with TRBD1. V shed 4 bases and J 3 bases; nucleotides not matched to a gene: 4. Germline CDR1 and CDR2: LGHNA and YNFKEQ. The CDR3 contains 14 residues. CDR3 bases: TGTGCCAGCAGCCCTGACAGGGGAGACACTGAAGCTTTCTTT. Amino acid sequence: CASSPDRGDTEAFF.

J is TRBJ2-5 and V is TRBV28, with 10 bases that match TRBD1. CDR3 length: 18 amino acids. The germline V gene encodes CDR1 MDHEN and CDR2 SYDVKM. J lost 4 bases, V lost 6 bases, and 17 bases had no gene match. CDR3 sequence (DNA): TGTGCCAGCAGCTTCCGACCACTGGGGACAGGGGATCGAGAGACCCAGTACTTC. Amino acids: CASSFRPLGTGDRETQYF.

This clone was seen a handful of times. The J gene is TRBJ1-2, the V gene TRBV5-6; no definite D call. In germline, CDR1 is SGHDT, CDR2 YYEEEE. The CDR3 runs 12 residues. Between the trimmed V and J ends, which lost 3 bases and 8 bases, there was a span of 11 bases. The CDR3 DNA is TGTGCCAGCAGCTCAACAGAGTTCGGCTACACCTTC. Translation gives CASSSTEFGYTF.

The chain is built from TRBV4-1 and TRBJ2-7; unclear D gene. Germline V gene sequence: CDR1 MGHRA, CDR2 YSYEKL. This CDR3 contains 16 residues. Trimming removed 1 base at V and 0 bases at J, with 13 bases between. For the CDR3, the DNA is TGCGCCAGCAGCCAAGGGGTGGGTTCCAGCTCCTACGAGCAGTACTTC. Protein: CASSQGVGSSSYEQYF.

V gene TRBV15 combines with J gene TRBJ2-3, with 14 bases lining up with TRBD2. Germline assignment: CDR1 LNHNV and CDR2 YYDKDF (reference sequence). This CDR3 region has 19 residues. V shed 0 bases, J shed 6 bases, and the junction held 11 bases outside the gene matches. The CDR3 spells CATSRDFRTSGRPGDTQYF. The CDR3 DNA sequence: TGTGCCACCAGCAGAGATTTCAGGACTAGCGGGAGGCCGGGGGATACGCAGTATTTT.

The chain has TRBV27 and TRBJ2-7; 9 bases match TRBD2. Trimming cost V 6 bases and J 6 bases; bases outside gene matches: 9. The V gene's germline CDR1 is MNHEY and CDR2 SMNVEV (reference sequence). The CDR3 covers 14 residues. In DNA, the CDR3 is TGTGCCAGCAGAAGGGGGACTAGCTCAGTCGAGCAGTACTTC. Translating gives CASRRGTSSVEQYF.

CDR3 sequence (DNA): TGTGCCAGCAGCCCCCTACCCCGAAGGGGTCGGGAGACCCAGTACTTC. Its translation: CASSPLPRRGRETQYF. The chain has TRBV7-9 and TRBJ2-5, with TRBD1 as a possible D gene (5 bases). Germline CDR1 is SEHNR and CDR2 is FQNEAQ (reference sequence). This CDR3 contains 16 residues. Trimming left V 5 bases short and J 5 bases short, with 21 bases between.

This chain links TRBV4-1 with TRBJ2-1; D is uncertain. CDR1 and CDR2 (germline): MGHRA, YSYEKL. Trimming shortened V by 3 bases and J by 4 bases, and 13 bases separated the two germline ends. The CDR3 runs to 15 residues. CDR3 region: CASSQHPRSYNEQFF. The DNA for the CDR3 is TGCGCCAGCAGCCAGCATCCTCGAAGTTACAATGAGCAGTTCTTC.

The chain combines TRBV18 with TRBJ2-1, with 11 bases that match TRBD2. V shed 3 bases and J 9 bases; nucleotides not matched to a gene: 7. The CDR3 is 15 residues long. Germline CDR1 reads KGHSH; CDR2 reads LQKENI. In nucleotides, the CDR3 is TGTGCCAGCTCACCGACTAGCGGGACCCTCGGTGAGCAGTTCTTC. Translation gives CASSPTSGTLGEQFF.